What follows is one TCR beta chain and its context. The source of the sample is a study of CD8 T cells in Susac syndrome. Trimming removed 1 base from V and 7 bases from J, with 13 bases in between. CDR3 length: 13 amino acids. CDR1 is SQVTM, CDR2 ANQGSEA, per germline. Random hexamers were used to reverse transcribe 0.5 to 1 ug of RNA. TCRdb processed the immunoSEQ multiplex PCR reads anew with MiXCR; each CDR3 protein has one entry. This table has about 150,000 distinct CDR3 sequences, about 94% appearing once. The CD8+ and CD4+ T cells were isolated magnetically using a negative isolation approach, whereas the TEMRA cells were enriched by FACS.

The TCR comes from a human donor with multiple sclerosis. Material: CD8+ T cells from PBMCs. The V gene is TRBV29-1, the J gene TRBJ1-2, with a weak D call TRBD1 (6 bases). The CDR3: CSVEAQGKIGYTF. The CDR3 nucleotides are TGCAGCGTTGAAGCCCAGGGGAAGATTGGCTACACCTTC.